This T cell receptor (beta chain) was sequenced during a study of blood T cell repertoires in COVID-19. Across the study: COVID-19 samples collected from the United States, Italy and Spain covered acute and convalescent phases. PBMCs, B-cell-depleted T cells, or T cells provided the cDNA or gDNA that made up the material.

The CDR3 is made up of 17 amino acids. V dropped 5 bases and J dropped 7; count of bases not matched to a gene: 17. In germline, CDR1 is MNHEY, CDR2 SMNVEV (reference sequence). Per the original methods: Counts of nucleated cells, estimated from reference gene primer amplification, were obtained. The table came from immunoSEQ multiplex PCR; TCRdb's copy has only in-frame clones and leaves some out. V, J and clone size derive from that table, while D and trimming were established from the DNA sequence. This table holds some 210,000 clones, 84% found once. Sample: peripheral blood. The clonotype comes from a woman in her fifties or sixties with active or convalescent COVID-19. The genes are TRBV27 and TRBJ1-5, with 7 bases aligning to TRBD1. The CDR3 nucleotides are TGTGCCAGCAGTCCGGGACAGCCAAGGGCGGTAGGGCAGCCCCAGCATTTT. It yields the protein CASSPGQPRAVGQPQHF.